This T cell receptor (beta chain) came from a study of blood T cell repertoires in COVID-19. TCRdb's copy holds only in-frame clones and misses some; the assay was immunoSEQ multiplex PCR. The sample lists roughly 380,000 clones, about 89% occurring once. The germline V gene encodes CDR1 MDHEN and CDR2 SYDVKM. The CDR3 consists of 13 residues. Trimming left V 3 bases short and J 4 bases short, with 6 bases between. Sequenced input: PBMCs or T cells enriched from blood (not recorded which). The clonotype was recovered from a man aged 25 to 40 who had recovered from COVID-19. The V gene is TRBV28, the J gene TRBJ2-2; D gene ambiguous. The CDR3 is CASSFVSTGELFF. CDR3 sequence (DNA): TGTGCCAGCAGTTTCGTGAGCACCGGGGAGCTGTTTTTT.